The clone carrying this T cell receptor beta chain was picked up a small number of times. Its target is unknown. This sample stems from a study of response to subunit inactivated influenza vaccine. Overall study results and limits: The study's authors posited that every seasonal influenza vaccination enlists few new T cells.

The CDR3 runs 15 residues. Trimming took off 2 bases at V and 8 bases at J, with 16 bases between the two ends. The germline V gene encodes CDR1 SGHVS and CDR2 FQNEAQ. TCRdb reanalysed the RT-PCR reads using MiXCR and keeps one entry per CDR3 protein. The sample consists of over 800,000 distinct CDR3 sequences, about 20% of them appearing once. The sample was PBMCs from blood, taken 4 to 6 days after vaccination. The chain carries TRBV7-8 and TRBJ2-1; possible D gene TRBD1, 6 bases. This receptor was obtained from a man aged 50-59 years who received an inactivated influenza vaccine. CDR3: CASSLWSRDIDEQFF. The CDR3 DNA follows: TGTGCCAGCAGCTTATGGTCTAGGGACATCGATGAGCAGTTCTTC.